These 15 T cell receptor beta chains originate from one sample sequenced in a study of shared T cell receptors in the human thymus. The table came from immunoSEQ multiplex PCR; TCRdb's copy has only in-frame clones and leaves some out. The table records hundreds of thousands of clones, around 87% of them present only once. This same sample was also part of a study on human thymus T cells.

The sequencing sample was made of thymocytes. All receptors derive from a boy in the first two years of life with a congenital heart defect.

The genes are TRBV5-1 and TRBJ2-3; no clear D. Germline V gene lookup returns CDR1 SGHRS and CDR2 YFSETQ. V lost 0 bases and J lost 3, with 23 bases in between. The CDR3 consists of 19 residues. CDR3 DNA sequence: TGCGCCAGCAGCTTGGTGTCAAATTTAGACTGGCCCTGTACAGATACGCAGTATTTT. Its translation is CASSLVSNLDWPCTDTQYF.

This rearrangement joins TRBV27 to TRBJ1-1; D unclear. The CDR3 extends over 12 amino acids. Germline V gives CDR1 MNHEY, CDR2 SMNVEV (reference sequence). The V and J ends lost 6 bases and 0 bases respectively, with 5 bases between them. Here the CDR3 reads CASRRMNTEAFF. The CDR3 DNA reads as TGTGCCAGCAGGCGGATGAACACTGAAGCTTTCTTT.

The gene calls are TRBV11-3 and TRBJ2-1, with 7 bases identical to TRBD2. The V segment lost 5 bases and the J segment 10 bases; nucleotides outside the gene matches: 23. The germline gives CDR1 SGHNT, CDR2 YENEEA. There are 18 residues in the CDR3. The CDR3 loop is CASSPTRMAGDPYREQFF. The CDR3 DNA is TGTGCCAGCAGCCCGACCCGGATGGCGGGAGATCCTTACCGGGAGCAGTTCTTC.

This chain links TRBV27 with TRBJ1-5; 8 nucleotides line up with TRBD1. CDR3 length: 15 amino acids. V lost 3 bases to trimming and J lost 3 bases; unmatched junction nucleotides: 4. CDR1 MNHEY and CDR2 SMNVEV come from the germline V gene (reference sequence). The CDR3 loop reads CASSLRTGLNQPQHF. The CDR3, as DNA: TGTGCCAGCAGTTTGAGGACAGGGCTCAATCAGCCCCAGCATTTT.

The rearrangement links TRBV10-3 to TRBJ2-7; D is perhaps TRBD1 (5 bases). Trimming removed 6 bases from V and 3 bases from J, with 12 bases in between. The CDR3 is 13 amino acids. The germline V gene encodes CDR1 ENHRY and CDR2 SYGVKD. CDR3 protein: CAISRVKDYEQYF. In DNA, the CDR3 is TGTGCCATCAGCAGGGTAAAAGACTACGAGCAGTACTTC.

The DNA for the CDR3 is TGCGCCAGCAGCCTGACATTGGGACAGTCAGAGCAGTTCTTC. The encoded protein is CASSLTLGQSEQFF. The chain recombines TRBV5-1 with TRBJ2-1, with 7 bases matching TRBD1. This CDR3 contains 14 residues. The J segment lost 10 bases and the V segment lost 4 bases, leaving 11 bases of the junction unmatched. Per germline, CDR1 SGHRS and CDR2 YFSETQ.

This rearrangement joins TRBV7-9 to TRBJ2-4; perhaps TRBD1 as D (6 bases). Germline V CDR1 and CDR2: SEHNR, FQNEAQ (reference sequence). The CDR3 has 15 residues. V was cut by 5 bases and J by 5 bases, with 16 bases left in between. In nucleotides, the CDR3 is TGTGCCAGCAGCCCAATAAGGACAGTCCAAAACATTCAGTACTTC. This encodes CASSPIRTVQNIQYF.

This chain links TRBV7-9 with TRBJ1-2; 7 nucleotides line up with TRBD1. From germline, CDR1 is SEHNR and CDR2 FQNEAQ (reference sequence). The length of the CDR3 is 15 residues. Trimming at V came to 5 bases and at J to 5 bases, leaving 11 bases not matched to a gene. The CDR3 DNA reads as TGTGCCAGCAGCCAAGGGGGGACACAGGGGTATGGCTACACCTTC. Protein: CASSQGGTQGYGYTF.

The rearrangement joins TRBV25-1 to TRBJ2-7; D not resolved. V was pared by 6 bases and J by 2 bases, with 8 bases between. The CDR3 covers 12 residues. Germline V gene sequence: CDR1 MGHDK, CDR2 SYGVNS. CDR3 DNA sequence: TGTGCCAGCAGGGCAGAAACCTACGAGCAGTACTTC. This translates into CASRAETYEQYF.

CDR3: CASRFGGVEAFF. CDR3 nucleotide sequence: TGTGCCAGCAGATTTGGTGGAGTGGAAGCTTTCTTT. The chain links TRBV7-6 to TRBJ1-1; no clear D. The V gene lost 6 bases and the J gene lost 8 bases, with 13 bases spanning the gap. CDR1 SGHVS and CDR2 FNYEAQ come from the germline V gene. The length of the CDR3 is 12 residues.

The rearrangement links TRBV4-1 to TRBJ1-4; D unclear. Between the trimmed V and J ends, which lost 1 base and 0 bases, there was a span of 12 bases. The CDR3 loop spans 17 amino acids. Germline V CDR1 and CDR2: MGHRA, YSYEKL. The CDR3 sequence: CASSQGARGPTNEKLFF. The DNA for the CDR3 is TGCGCCAGCAGCCAAGGGGCCAGAGGGCCAACTAATGAAAAACTGTTTTTT.

The chain links TRBV27 to TRBJ2-3; D possibly corresponds to TRBD2 (5 bases). This CDR3 is built from 14 residues. Trimming left V 7 bases short and J 2 bases short, with 13 bases between. CDR1 and CDR2 (germline): MNHEY, SMNVEV (reference sequence). The CDR3 bases are TGTGCCAGCATGGGGATGCGGGCCACAGATACGCAGTATTTT. Its protein is CASMGMRATDTQYF.

CDR3 amino acids: CASSCGGTGGGESGELFF. The CDR3 bases are TGTGCCAGCAGTTGTGGGGGAACAGGGGGAGGGGAGTCCGGGGAGCTGTTTTTT. The chain joins TRBV27 to TRBJ2-2, with D tentatively TRBD1 (8 bases). Germline V gene lookup returns CDR1 MNHEY and CDR2 SMNVEV (reference sequence). Trimming left V 4 bases short and J 6 bases short, with 24 bases between. CDR3 size: 18 residues.

This clone has just one count. CDR3 residues: CASKLTGTESEKLFF. For the CDR3, the DNA is TGTGCCAGCAAACTTACCGGGACAGAGAGTGAAAAACTGTTTTTT. The rearrangement links TRBV27 to TRBJ1-4; 7 nucleotides agree with TRBD1. There are 15 residues in the CDR3. V gave up 7 bases and J gave up 7 bases; unmatched junction bases: 12. Germline CDR1 and CDR2: MNHEY and SMNVEV (reference sequence). Drawing the rest from reference TRBV27 and TRBJ1-4, the complete variable domain is EAQVTQNPRYLITVTGKKLTVTCSQNMNHEYMSWYRQDPGLGLRQIYYSMNVEVTDKGDVPEGYKVSRKEKRNFPLILESPSPNQTSLYFCASKLTGTESEKLFFGSGTQLSVL.

V is TRBV10-3 and J is TRBJ1-6; 10 nucleotides match TRBD1. Germline-derived CDR1 and CDR2 are ENHRY and SYGVKD. The J segment lost 6 bases and the V segment lost 3 bases, leaving 5 bases of the junction unmatched. This CDR3 has 16 residues. CDR3 protein: CAISDHRDRGNSPLHF. DNA for the CDR3: TGTGCCATCAGTGACCACCGGGACAGGGGTAATTCACCCCTCCACTTT.